This is a list of T cell receptor beta chains from one sample in a study of T cell responses to AZD1222 COVID-19 vaccine. Clones were read by immunoSEQ multiplex PCR, and TCRdb kept only the in-frame ones, dropping some. The sample carries 200,000 or so clones, roughly 92% recorded once. The source material was peripheral blood, sampled 28 days after the second AZD1222 dose. The receptors come from an adult who received the AZD1222 COVID-19 vaccine. Both conserved end residues are part of each CDR3. Each record gives: J gene, D gene, CDR3 length, V gene, CDR3 DNA, CDR3 protein. D genes are given only for firm matches.

j_gene: TRBJ1-4
d_gene: TRBD1
len: 14
v_gene: TRBV6-5
CDR3nt: TGTGCCAGCAGATTTGACAGGGGATCTGAAAAACTGTTTTTT
CDR3aa: CASRFDRGSEKLFF

j_gene: TRBJ2-3
d_gene: -
len: 15
v_gene: TRBV11-3
CDR3nt: TGTGCCAGCAGCTTAGACAGTCAAGGCACAGATACGCAGTATTTT
CDR3aa: CASSLDSQGTDTQYF

j_gene: TRBJ2-7
d_gene: TRBD1
len: 13
v_gene: TRBV25-1
CDR3nt: TGTGCCAGCAGTGAGACAGGGAACTACGAGCAGTACTTC
CDR3aa: CASSETGNYEQYF

j_gene: TRBJ1-6
d_gene: -
len: 13
v_gene: TRBV6-1
CDR3nt: TGTGCCAGCAGTGAGGTGTCTAATTCACCCCTCCACTTT
CDR3aa: CASSEVSNSPLHF

j_gene: TRBJ2-1
d_gene: -
len: 14
v_gene: TRBV7-2
CDR3nt: TGTGCCAGCAGCCCGTCGGTAAACTACAATGAGCAGTTCTTC
CDR3aa: CASSPSVNYNEQFF

j_gene: TRBJ1-2
d_gene: -
len: 14
v_gene: TRBV6-5
CDR3nt: TGTGCCAGCAGCCTAGGAGGGGTCCCCTATGGCTACACCTTC
CDR3aa: CASSLGGVPYGYTF

j_gene: TRBJ1-1
d_gene: -
len: 13
v_gene: TRBV9
CDR3nt: TGTGCCAGCAGCGTTGGAGGGCTCACTGAAGCTTTCTTT
CDR3aa: CASSVGGLTEAFF

j_gene: TRBJ1-2
d_gene: -
len: 13
v_gene: TRBV6-5
CDR3nt: TGTGCCAGCAGCCCGCGCCCGGACGCGGGCTACACCTTC
CDR3aa: CASSPRPDAGYTF

j_gene: TRBJ2-7
d_gene: -
len: 12
v_gene: TRBV11-2
CDR3nt: TGTGCCAGCAGCTTAGATCCTCGCCTACAGTACTTC
CDR3aa: CASSLDPRLQYF

j_gene: TRBJ1-4
d_gene: -
len: 15
v_gene: TRBV5-5
CDR3nt: TGTGCCAGCAGCTTGGGAAAGGGAGAGTATGAAAAACTGTTTTTT
CDR3aa: CASSLGKGEYEKLFF

j_gene: TRBJ2-5
d_gene: TRBD2
len: 16
v_gene: TRBV5-1
CDR3nt: TGCGCCAGCAGCTCACGCCTTAGCGGGGGGGAAGAGACCCAGTACTTC
CDR3aa: CASSSRLSGGEETQYF

j_gene: TRBJ2-7
d_gene: -
len: 16
v_gene: TRBV18
CDR3nt: TGTGCCAGCTCACCAACGGACGCCCTGATGGGTTACGAGCAGTACTTC
CDR3aa: CASSPTDALMGYEQYF

j_gene: TRBJ2-2
d_gene: -
len: 16
v_gene: TRBV7-2
CDR3nt: TGTGCCAGCAGTTTAAATGGCGGAACGAACACCGGGGAGCTGTTTTTT
CDR3aa: CASSLNGGTNTGELFF

j_gene: TRBJ2-7
d_gene: TRBD1
len: 15
v_gene: TRBV5-4
CDR3nt: TGTGCCAGCAGCTTGGGGCTTGGGACAGAAGACGAGCAGTACTTC
CDR3aa: CASSLGLGTEDEQYF

j_gene: TRBJ1-2
d_gene: -
len: 14
v_gene: TRBV28
CDR3nt: TGTGCCAGCAGCACGGGACTGTCGATCTATGGCTACACCTTC
CDR3aa: CASSTGLSIYGYTF

j_gene: TRBJ2-7
d_gene: -
len: 15
v_gene: TRBV21-1
CDR3nt: TGTGCCAGCAGCAAAGGGTCGTGCTGGGAGCACGAGCAGTACTTC
CDR3aa: CASSKGSCWEHEQYF

j_gene: TRBJ2-3
d_gene: TRBD1
len: 14
v_gene: TRBV10-3
CDR3nt: TGTGCCATCTCGGGCGGACAGGGGGCTAATACGCAGTATTTT
CDR3aa: CAISGGQGANTQYF

j_gene: TRBJ1-2
d_gene: TRBD1
len: 13
v_gene: TRBV7-9
CDR3nt: TGTGCCAGCAGCCTAGACAGGGGGCATGGCTACACCTTC
CDR3aa: CASSLDRGHGYTF